This TCR beta chain was captured in a study of cytomegalovirus exposure and HLA in healthy donors. Study conclusions and caveats: V- and J-gene trimming in TCR beta was tied to a missense DCLRE1C variant by an analysis performed later. Apart from CMV serostatus, no immune exposure information was available. There were some public TCRs occurring in many donors, but most TCR sequences were rare.

Concerning this clone itself: Antigen unknown.

Amplification used 60 Vbeta primers and 13 Jbeta primers. The protocol was immunoSEQ multiplex PCR, while the TCRdb copy is restricted to in-frame clones and leaves out a portion. The table has 140,000 or so clones, roughly 80% seen once. This sequence was found in a boy aged 2 to 10 in good health and CMV-seronegative. The sequencing input was PBMCs.

CDR3 in amino acids: CASSLVGGKETQYF. The CDR3, as DNA: TGTGCCAGCAGCTTAGTCGGCGGGAAAGAGACCCAGTACTTC. The chain joins TRBV7-7 to TRBJ2-5; possible D gene TRBD2, 6 bases. This CDR3 contains 14 residues. The germline V gene has CDR1 SSHAT and CDR2 FNYEAQ (reference sequence). Trimming took 1 base from V and 3 from J, leaving 9 bases between them.